This section outlines one T cell receptor beta chain sequence together with its context. Antigen unknown. This entry belongs to a study of cytomegalovirus exposure and HLA in healthy donors. Across the study: The Caucasian-associated ancestry cluster contained about 80% of the 300 to 400 genotyped donors.

Germline V gene data show CDR1 as SGHDN and CDR2 as FVKESK. This CDR3 is built from 14 residues. V was cut by 0 bases and J by 4 bases, with 9 bases left in between. PCR used 60 Vbeta primers and 13 Jbeta primers. TCRdb keeps only in-frame clones here, not all; method: immunoSEQ multiplex PCR. The sample's table shows about 140,000 clones. Study-wide results and limits: In vitro assays verified that three CMV-associated chains recognized CMV antigens specifically. Accurate HLA-A and HLA-B prediction from TCR beta sequences was reported for most subjects.

The V and J genes are TRBV14 and TRBJ2-5; TRBD1 might be the D (5 bases). This clonotype was obtained from a woman younger than 35 in good health and CMV-seronegative. Sequences were obtained from PBMCs. This CDR3 is CASSQDMGPETQYF. The CDR3 coding sequence is TGTGCCAGCAGCCAAGACATGGGGCCAGAGACCCAGTACTTC.